What follows are 16 T cell receptor beta chains derived from one specimen sequenced in a study of response to subunit inactivated influenza vaccine. TCRdb itself ran the RT-PCR reads through MiXCR, one entry per CDR3 protein. The table has around 470,000 distinct CDR3 sequences, about 7.2% seen once. Sequencing was performed on PBMCs from blood, taken roughly 24 months after vaccination. These TCRs come from a man in his fifties or sixties who received an inactivated influenza vaccine.

The rearrangement uses TRBV18 and TRBJ1-5, with a possible D match to TRBD1 (6 bases). V was pared by 0 bases and J by 2 bases, with 8 bases between. The CDR3 contains 15 residues. Germline V gene sequence: CDR1 KGHSH, CDR2 LQKENI. The CDR3 protein is CASSPPPGGNQPQHF. CDR3 coding DNA: TGTGCCAGCTCACCACCCCCAGGGGGCAATCAGCCCCAGCATTTT.

There are a few counts of this clonotype. This chain links TRBV28 with TRBJ2-3; D might be TRBD1 or TRBD2, each matching 6 bases. Germline V gene data show CDR1 as MDHEN and CDR2 as SYDVKM. The CDR3 is made up of 19 amino acids. V lost 4 bases and J 2 bases, leaving 25 bases between the germline ends. The CDR3: CASSSIGGIQEKNTDTQYF. The CDR3 bases are TGTGCCAGCAGTTCAATAGGGGGGATACAGGAGAAAAACACAGATACGCAGTATTTT.

In its sample, this clonotype was seen a few times. The DNA of the CDR3 is TGTGCCAGCTCACCGCAGGGGGACTCTGAAGCTTTCTTT. Residues: CASSPQGDSEAFF. The chain carries TRBV18 and TRBJ1-1, with TRBD1 matching over 7 bases. The CDR3 covers 13 residues. Trimming cost V 3 bases and J 6 bases; bases outside gene matches: 4. CDR1 and CDR2 from the germline V gene are KGHSH and LQKENI.

This clonotype was seen at least ten times. The chain carries TRBV29-1 and TRBJ2-7; 7 nucleotides match TRBD1. Germline V lookup: CDR1 SQVTM, CDR2 ANQGSEA. The CDR3 loop spans 13 amino acids. V was clipped by 3 bases and J by 1 base; unmatched bases: 3. Written as DNA, the CDR3 is TGCAGCGTTGAGTTGGACAGGTCCTACGAGCAGTACTTC. It codes for CSVELDRSYEQYF.

This sequence joins TRBV5-1 and TRBJ2-2, with 7 bases lining up with TRBD1. CDR1 is SGHRS and CDR2 is YFSETQ in the germline V gene. With 3 bases clipped from V and 0 bases from J, the junction kept 5 bases outside the gene matches. The CDR3 is made up of 16 amino acids. CDR3 nucleotide sequence: TGCGCCAGCAGCTGGGGGACAGACGCGAACACCGGGGAGCTGTTTTTT. The encoded protein is CASSWGTDANTGELFF.

CDR3 sequence: CASSFETGDNSPLHF. CDR3 nucleotide sequence: TGTGCCAGCAGCTTCGAGACAGGGGATAATTCACCCCTCCACTTT. J is TRBJ1-6 and V is TRBV7-2, with 8 nucleotides matching TRBD1. This CDR3 comprises 15 residues. Trimming cost V 3 bases and J 5 bases; bases outside gene matches: 3. Germline CDR1 and CDR2: SGHTA and FQGNSA.

This clonotype showed up just a few times. The chain combines TRBV3-1 with TRBJ2-2; D not resolved. The CDR3 is 16 amino acids. The V gene lost 1 base and the J gene lost 2 bases, with 11 bases spanning the gap. The germline V gene encodes CDR1 LGHDT and CDR2 YNNKEL (reference sequence). The CDR3: CASSQVNPDNTGELFF. The CDR3 DNA reads TGTGCCAGCAGCCAAGTGAATCCAGACAACACCGGGGAGCTGTTTTTT.

V and J are TRBV7-8 and TRBJ1-4, with TRBD1 identical over 9 bases. The J segment lost 4 bases and the V segment lost 4 bases, leaving 10 bases of the junction unmatched. This CDR3 has 17 amino acids. CDR1 is SGHVS and CDR2 is FQNEAQ in the germline V gene. Written as DNA, the CDR3 is TGTGCCAGCAGCTCCTCGTCCGGGACAGGGTTTAATGAAAAACTGTTTTTT. As protein: CASSSSSGTGFNEKLFF.

The chain uses TRBV20-1 and TRBJ1-5; TRBD1 is a possible D gene (5 bases). This CDR3 is built from 14 residues. Germline values: CDR1 DFQATT, CDR2 SNEGSKA (reference sequence). V was shortened by 0 bases and J by 3 bases, with 9 bases between the two germline ends. DNA for the CDR3: TGCAGTGCTAGAGAAGGAGGGGCCAATCAGCCCCAGCATTTT. Amino acids: CSAREGGANQPQHF.

There are a few counts of this clonotype. The V and J genes are TRBV10-3 and TRBJ2-5; the D is unclear. CDR1 and CDR2 (germline): ENHRY, SYGVKD. V lost 10 bases and J 5 bases, leaving 14 bases between the germline ends. The CDR3 covers 12 residues. CDR3 bases: TGTGCCACCGCCATGAATTCGGAGACCCAGTACTTC. This translates into CATAMNSETQYF.

This clonotype was observed many times. The chain is built from TRBV7-2 and TRBJ2-3; D uncertain. The CDR3 is made up of 13 amino acids. Per germline, CDR1 SGHTA and CDR2 FQGNSA. V lost 1 base and J lost 5, with 7 bases in between. The CDR3 spells CASSLGDGDTQYF. As DNA, the CDR3 is TGTGCCAGCAGCTTAGGAGACGGAGATACGCAGTATTTT.

Only a few counts were recorded for this clonotype. The J gene is TRBJ2-2, the V gene TRBV18; 9 bases match TRBD2. The CDR3 has 16 amino acids. Trimming removed 2 bases from V and 4 bases from J; junction bases left unmatched: 5. CDR1 and CDR2 (germline): KGHSH, LQKENI. The CDR3 sequence: CASSPIAGDRTGELFF. The CDR3 DNA is TGTGCCAGCTCACCAATAGCGGGAGATCGCACCGGGGAGCTGTTTTTT.

This clonotype was counted ten times or more. The CDR3 sequence is CASRRQGRIYRTDTQYF. The CDR3 coding sequence is TGCGCCAGCAGACGACAGGGCCGCATTTACAGAACAGATACGCAGTATTTT. V gene TRBV5-1 combines with J gene TRBJ2-3; 7 nucleotides agree with TRBD1. The germline CDR1 and CDR2 sequences are SGHRS and YFSETQ. The V segment lost 5 bases and the J segment 3 bases; nucleotides outside the gene matches: 15. This CDR3 region has 17 residues.

Only a few counts were recorded for this clonotype. The chain couples TRBV12-3 or TRBV12-4 to TRBJ2-6; D is possibly TRBD2 (6 bases). V was trimmed by 6 bases and J by 0 bases, leaving 9 bases between them. The CDR3 length is 15 residues. The CDR3 nucleotides read TGTGCCAGCAGGGGGACTTCCTCTGGGGCCAACGTCCTGACTTTC. This translates into CASRGTSSGANVLTF.

This clonotype occurred a few times. The V and J genes are TRBV23-1 and TRBJ2-5; no definite D call. TRBV23-1 is an ORF; its function is uncertain. CDR3 size: 10 residues. Trimming shortened V by 8 bases and J by 7 bases, and 8 bases separated the two germline ends. CDR3 in amino acids: CASGRSTQYF. DNA of the CDR3: TGCGCCAGCGGAAGGTCGACCCAGTACTTC.

The chain joins TRBV20-1 to TRBJ2-4, with TRBD1 matching 9 bases. V was pared by 6 bases and J by 6 bases, with 6 bases of the junction left unmatched. The CDR3 length is 13 residues. CDR1 is DFQATT, CDR2 SNEGSKA, per germline (reference sequence). The CDR3 protein is CSALDRGGNIQYF. CDR3 DNA sequence: TGCAGTGCGCTGGACAGGGGAGGAAACATTCAGTACTTC.